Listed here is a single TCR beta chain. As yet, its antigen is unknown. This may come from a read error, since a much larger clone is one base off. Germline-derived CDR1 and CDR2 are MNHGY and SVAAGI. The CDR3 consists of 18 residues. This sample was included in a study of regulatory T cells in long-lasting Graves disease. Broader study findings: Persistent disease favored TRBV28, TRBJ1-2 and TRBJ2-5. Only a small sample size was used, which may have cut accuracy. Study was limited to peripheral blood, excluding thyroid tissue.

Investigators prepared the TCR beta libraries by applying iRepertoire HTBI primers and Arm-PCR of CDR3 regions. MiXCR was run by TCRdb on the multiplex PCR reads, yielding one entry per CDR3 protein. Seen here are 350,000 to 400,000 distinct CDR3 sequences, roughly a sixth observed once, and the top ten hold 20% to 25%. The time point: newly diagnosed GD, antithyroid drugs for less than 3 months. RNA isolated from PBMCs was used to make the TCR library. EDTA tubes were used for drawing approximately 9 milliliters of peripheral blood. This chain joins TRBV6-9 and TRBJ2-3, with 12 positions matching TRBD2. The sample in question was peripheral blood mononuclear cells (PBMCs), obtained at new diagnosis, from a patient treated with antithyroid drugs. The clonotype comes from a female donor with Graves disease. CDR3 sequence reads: CASSYRAAGLAGPNEQSF. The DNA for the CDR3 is TGTGCCAGCAGTTACCGGGCGGCGGGACTAGCGGGCCCGAATGAGCAGTCCTTC.